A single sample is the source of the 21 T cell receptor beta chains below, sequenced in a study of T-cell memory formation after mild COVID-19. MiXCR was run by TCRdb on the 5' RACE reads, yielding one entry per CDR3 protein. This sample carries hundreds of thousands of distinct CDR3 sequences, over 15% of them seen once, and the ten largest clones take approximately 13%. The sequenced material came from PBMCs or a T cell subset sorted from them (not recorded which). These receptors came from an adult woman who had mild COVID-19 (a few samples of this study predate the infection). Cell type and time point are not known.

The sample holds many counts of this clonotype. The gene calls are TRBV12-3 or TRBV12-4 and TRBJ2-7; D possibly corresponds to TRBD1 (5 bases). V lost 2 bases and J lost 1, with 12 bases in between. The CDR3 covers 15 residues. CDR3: CASSLSGHLSYEQYF. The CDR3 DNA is TGTGCCAGCAGTTTATCTGGACACCTATCCTACGAGCAGTACTTC.

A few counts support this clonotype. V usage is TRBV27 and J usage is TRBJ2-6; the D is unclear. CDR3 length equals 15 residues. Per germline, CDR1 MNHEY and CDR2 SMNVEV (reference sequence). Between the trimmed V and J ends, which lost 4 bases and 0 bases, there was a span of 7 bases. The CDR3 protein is CASSSPGSGANVLTF. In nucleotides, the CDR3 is TGTGCCAGCAGTTCCCCGGGCTCTGGGGCCAACGTCCTGACTTTC.

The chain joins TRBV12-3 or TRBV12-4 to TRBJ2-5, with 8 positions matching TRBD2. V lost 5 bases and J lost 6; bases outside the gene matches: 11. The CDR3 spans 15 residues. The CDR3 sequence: CASSPSGGPYKTQYF. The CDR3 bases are TGTGCCAGCAGTCCGAGCGGGGGCCCCTATAAGACCCAGTACTTC.

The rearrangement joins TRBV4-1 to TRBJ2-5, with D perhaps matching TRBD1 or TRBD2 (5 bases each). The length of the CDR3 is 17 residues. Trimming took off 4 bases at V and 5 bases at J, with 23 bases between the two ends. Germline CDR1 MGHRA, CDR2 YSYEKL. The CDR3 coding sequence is TGCGCCAGCAGCCGCTCCGCTGGGGGTCCCTTCGGGGAGACCCAGTACTTC. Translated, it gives CASSRSAGGPFGETQYF.

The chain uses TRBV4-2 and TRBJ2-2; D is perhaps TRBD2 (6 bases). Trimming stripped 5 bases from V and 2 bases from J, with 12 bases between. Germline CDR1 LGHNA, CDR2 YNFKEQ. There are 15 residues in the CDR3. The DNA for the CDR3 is TGTGCCAGCAGCTCGCGGGACGAAAACACCGGGGAGCTGTTTTTT. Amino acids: CASSSRDENTGELFF.

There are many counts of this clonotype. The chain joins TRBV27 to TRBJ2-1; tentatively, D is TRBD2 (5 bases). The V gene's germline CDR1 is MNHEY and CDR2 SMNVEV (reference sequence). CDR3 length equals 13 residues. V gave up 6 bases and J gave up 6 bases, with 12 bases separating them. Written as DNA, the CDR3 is TGTGCCAGCAGCCTTCACGCGGGCAATGAGCAGTTCTTC. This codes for CASSLHAGNEQFF.

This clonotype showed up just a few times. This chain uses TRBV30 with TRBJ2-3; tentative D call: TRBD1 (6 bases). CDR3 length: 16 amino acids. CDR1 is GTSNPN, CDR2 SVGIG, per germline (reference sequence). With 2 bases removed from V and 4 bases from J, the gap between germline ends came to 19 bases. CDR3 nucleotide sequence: TGTGCCTGGAGTCCGAAAACAGGGAGTCTTGCAGATACGCAGTATTTT. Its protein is CAWSPKTGSLADTQYF.

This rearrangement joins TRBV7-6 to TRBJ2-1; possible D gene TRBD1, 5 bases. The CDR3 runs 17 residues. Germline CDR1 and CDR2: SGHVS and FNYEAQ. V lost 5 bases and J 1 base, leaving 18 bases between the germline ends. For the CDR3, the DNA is TGTGCCAGCAGCGTCTCTAAAGGGGTCACATCCTACAATGAGCAGTTCTTC. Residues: CASSVSKGVTSYNEQFF.

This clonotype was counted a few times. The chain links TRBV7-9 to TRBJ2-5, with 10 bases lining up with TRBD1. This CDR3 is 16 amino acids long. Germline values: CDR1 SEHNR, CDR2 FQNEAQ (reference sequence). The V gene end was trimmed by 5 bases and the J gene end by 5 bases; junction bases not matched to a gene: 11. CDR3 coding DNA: TGTGCCAGCAGCCCTGTTGTGGACAGGGGGGACGAGACCCAGTACTTC. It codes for CASSPVVDRGDETQYF.

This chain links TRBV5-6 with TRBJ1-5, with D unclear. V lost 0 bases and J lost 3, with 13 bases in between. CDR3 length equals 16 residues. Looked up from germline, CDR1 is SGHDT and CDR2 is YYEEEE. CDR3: CASSLAQARYNQPQHF. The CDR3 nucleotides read TGTGCCAGCAGCTTGGCGCAGGCTCGATACAATCAGCCCCAGCATTTT.

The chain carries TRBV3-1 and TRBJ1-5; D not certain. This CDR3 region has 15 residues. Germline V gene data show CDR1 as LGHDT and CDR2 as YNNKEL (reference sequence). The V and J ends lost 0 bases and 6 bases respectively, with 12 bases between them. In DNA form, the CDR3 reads TGTGCCAGCAGCCAAGATGTCGGGCTGGCTCAGCCCCAGCATTTT. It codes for CASSQDVGLAQPQHF.

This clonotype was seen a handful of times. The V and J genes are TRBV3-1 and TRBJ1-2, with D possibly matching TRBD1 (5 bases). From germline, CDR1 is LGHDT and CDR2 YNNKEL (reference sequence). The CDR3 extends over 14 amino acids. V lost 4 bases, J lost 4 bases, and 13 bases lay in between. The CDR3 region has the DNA TGTGCCAGCAGCCCCGACAGAGATTTCTATGGCTACACCTTC. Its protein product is CASSPDRDFYGYTF.

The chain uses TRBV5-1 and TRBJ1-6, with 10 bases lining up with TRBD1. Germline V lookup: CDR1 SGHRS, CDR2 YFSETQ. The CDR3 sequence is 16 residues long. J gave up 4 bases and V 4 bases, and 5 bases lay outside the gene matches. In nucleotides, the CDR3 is TGCGCCAGCAGCGAGTCGGGACAGGGGTATAATTCACCCCTCCACTTT. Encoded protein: CASSESGQGYNSPLHF.

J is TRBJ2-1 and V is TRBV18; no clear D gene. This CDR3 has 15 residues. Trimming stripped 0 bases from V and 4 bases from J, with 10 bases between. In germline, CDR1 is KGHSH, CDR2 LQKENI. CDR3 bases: TGTGCCAGCTCACCACCGGGCCGTACTTACAATGAGCAGTTCTTC. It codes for CASSPPGRTYNEQFF.

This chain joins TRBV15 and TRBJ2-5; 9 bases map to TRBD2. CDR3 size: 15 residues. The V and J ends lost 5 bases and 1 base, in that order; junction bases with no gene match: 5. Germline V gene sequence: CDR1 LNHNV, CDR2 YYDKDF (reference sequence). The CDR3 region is CATSVLAGPQETQYF. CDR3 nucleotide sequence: TGTGCCACCAGCGTTCTAGCGGGACCCCAAGAGACCCAGTACTTC.

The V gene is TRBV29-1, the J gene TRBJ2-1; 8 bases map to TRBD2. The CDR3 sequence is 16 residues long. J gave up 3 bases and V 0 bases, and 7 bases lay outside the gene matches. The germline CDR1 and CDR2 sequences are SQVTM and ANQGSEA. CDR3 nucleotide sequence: TGCAGCGTTGAAGATCGGGCGGGAGGTTTCTACAATGAGCAGTTCTTC. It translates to CSVEDRAGGFYNEQFF.

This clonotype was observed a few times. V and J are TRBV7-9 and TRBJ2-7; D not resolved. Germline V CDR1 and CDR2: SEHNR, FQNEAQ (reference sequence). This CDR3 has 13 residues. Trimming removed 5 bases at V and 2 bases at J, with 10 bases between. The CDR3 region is CASSTDMAYEQYF. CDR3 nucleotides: TGTGCCAGCAGCACCGATATGGCCTACGAGCAGTACTTC.

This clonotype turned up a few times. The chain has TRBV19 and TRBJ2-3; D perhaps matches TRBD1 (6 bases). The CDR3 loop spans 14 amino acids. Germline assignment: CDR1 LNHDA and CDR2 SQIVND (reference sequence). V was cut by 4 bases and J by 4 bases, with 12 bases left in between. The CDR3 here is CASSTTGRADTQYF. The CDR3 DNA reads TGTGCCAGTAGTACGACAGGCAGAGCAGATACGCAGTATTTT.

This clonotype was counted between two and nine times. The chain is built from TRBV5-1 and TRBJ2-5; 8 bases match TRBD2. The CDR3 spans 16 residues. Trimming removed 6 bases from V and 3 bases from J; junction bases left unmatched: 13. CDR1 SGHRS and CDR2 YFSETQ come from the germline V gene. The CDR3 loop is CASTTLPGGGKETQYF. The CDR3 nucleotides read TGCGCCAGCACGACTCTTCCCGGGGGGGGAAAAGAGACCCAGTACTTC.

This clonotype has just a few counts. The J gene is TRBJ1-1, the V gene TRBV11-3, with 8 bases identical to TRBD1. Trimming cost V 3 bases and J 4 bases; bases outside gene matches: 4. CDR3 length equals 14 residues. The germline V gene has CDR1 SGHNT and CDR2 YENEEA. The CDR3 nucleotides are TGTGCCAGCAGCTTGAGGGACAGGACCACTGAAGCTTTCTTT. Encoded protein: CASSLRDRTTEAFF.

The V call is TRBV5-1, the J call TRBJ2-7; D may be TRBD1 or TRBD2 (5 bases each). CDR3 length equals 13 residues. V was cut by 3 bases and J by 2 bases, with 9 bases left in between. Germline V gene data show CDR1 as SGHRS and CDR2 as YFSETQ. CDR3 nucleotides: TGCGCCAGCAGCTGGGACGGGGCCTACGAGCAGTACTTC. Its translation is CASSWDGAYEQYF.